The 14 T cell receptor beta chains presented below share a single source sample, sequenced in a study of blood T cell repertoires in COVID-19. Only in-frame clones appear in the TCRdb table, and some are missing; sequencing was by immunoSEQ multiplex PCR. The table shows 18,000 or so clones, with 90% to 95% occurring only once. Material for sequencing was peripheral blood. The source of these receptors is a human donor in a cohort sampled during active COVID-19.

This rearrangement joins TRBV6-5 to TRBJ2-7, with a possible D match to TRBD1 (6 bases). Germline V lookup: CDR1 MNHEY, CDR2 SVGAGI. The CDR3 totals 14 residues. V lost 0 bases and J 6 bases, leaving 12 bases between the germline ends. The CDR3 bases are TGTGCCAGCAGTTACTCCCGGGACACCGGCGAGCAGTACTTC. Translation gives CASSYSRDTGEQYF.

The rearrangement uses TRBV18 and TRBJ2-7; the D is unclear. Germline V gene lookup returns CDR1 KGHSH and CDR2 LQKENI. The V end was cut by 6 bases, the J end by 3 bases, with 21 bases between. CDR3 length: 16 amino acids. The CDR3 DNA follows: TGTGCCAGCTCCCTGGGCCGCACACTGAATCACTACGAGCAGTACTTC. Amino acid sequence: CASSLGRTLNHYEQYF. Filled out from reference TRBV18 and TRBJ2-7, the complete variable domain reads NAGVMQNPRHLVRRRGQEARLRCSPMKGHSHVYWYRQLPEEGLKFMVYLQKENIIDESGMPKERFSAEFPKEGPSILRIQQVVRGDSAAYFCASSLGRTLNHYEQYFGPGTRLTVT.

The genes are TRBV7-2 and TRBJ2-7; D unclear. The CDR3 consists of 12 residues. The V gene's germline CDR1 is SGHTA and CDR2 FQGNSA. Trimming stripped 4 bases from V and 4 bases from J, with 8 bases between. DNA of the CDR3: TGTGCCAGCAGCTCCCACTCGTACGAGCAGTACTTC. Translation: CASSSHSYEQYF.

This chain joins TRBV7-9 and TRBJ2-1, with a weak D call TRBD1 (7 bases). The CDR3 covers 16 residues. V was shortened by 0 bases and J by 10 bases, with 19 bases between the two germline ends. Germline V gene data show CDR1 as SEHNR and CDR2 as FQNEAQ (reference sequence). The CDR3 spells CASSLARAGGISEQFF. The CDR3 bases are TGTGCCAGCAGCTTAGCGAGGGCAGGGGGGATCTCCGAGCAGTTCTTC.

The chain recombines TRBV19 with TRBJ1-2, with 8 bases that match TRBD1. CDR1 and CDR2 from the germline V gene are LNHDA and SQIVND (reference sequence). This CDR3 comprises 16 residues. With V trimmed by 1 base and J by 0 bases, 4 bases remained unmatched. CDR3 protein: CASSIGGTGANYGYTF. In nucleotides, the CDR3 is TGTGCCAGTAGTATAGGGGGGACAGGAGCTAACTATGGCTACACCTTC. Using reference TRBV19 and TRBJ1-2 for the parts outside the CDR3, the full variable domain is DGGITQSPKYLFRKEGQNVTLSCEQNLNHDAMYWYRQDPGQGLRLIYYSQIVNDFQKGDIAEGYSVSREKKESFPLTVTSAQKNPTAFYLCASSIGGTGANYGYTFGSGTRLTVV.

The gene calls are TRBV30 and TRBJ2-3; a weak D match, TRBD2 (5 bases). Germline CDR1 is GTSNPN and CDR2 is SVGIG (reference sequence). V lost 4 bases and J 1 base, leaving 9 bases between the germline ends. This CDR3 spans 13 amino acids. The chain's CDR3 is CAWKLRGTDTQYF. In DNA form, the CDR3 reads TGTGCCTGGAAACTGAGGGGCACAGATACGCAGTATTTT.

This rearrangement joins TRBV19 to TRBJ2-6; 9 nucleotides align to TRBD2. The V gene's germline CDR1 is LNHDA and CDR2 SQIVND (reference sequence). The CDR3 length is 18 residues. J was trimmed by 0 bases and V by 2 bases; bases with no gene match: 5. The CDR3 here is CASSISLAGPSGANVLTF. CDR3 DNA: TGTGCCAGTAGTATATCACTAGCGGGCCCCTCTGGGGCCAACGTCCTGACTTTC.

The CDR3: CSEGPAGTGPNEQFF. CDR3 DNA: TGCAGCGAGGGACCCGCCGGGACAGGACCCAATGAGCAGTTCTTC. This rearrangement joins TRBV29-1 to TRBJ2-1; 8 bases map to TRBD1. The CDR3 is 15 amino acids. The germline V gene has CDR1 SQVTM and CDR2 ANQGSEA. With 7 bases clipped from V and 6 bases from J, the junction kept 14 bases outside the gene matches.

J is TRBJ2-3 and V is TRBV25-1; D may be TRBD1 (6 bases). Germline values: CDR1 MGHDK, CDR2 SYGVNS. Trimming left V 4 bases short and J 6 bases short, with 14 bases between. CDR3 length equals 14 residues. The CDR3 coding sequence is TGTGCCAGCAGTGCCCCAGGGGTCAAGGATACGCAGTATTTT. Its translation: CASSAPGVKDTQYF. The entire variable domain, with the rest obtained from reference TRBV25-1 and TRBJ2-3, is as follows: EADIYQTPRYLVIGTGKKITLECSQTMGHDKMYWYQQDPGMELHLIHYSYGVNSTEKGDLSSESTVSRIRTEHFPLTLESARPSHTSQYLCASSAPGVKDTQYFGPGTRLTVL.

The V call is TRBV18, the J call TRBJ2-2, with D perhaps TRBD1 (5 bases). Trimming left V 4 bases short and J 4 bases short, with 25 bases between. CDR1 KGHSH and CDR2 LQKENI come from the germline V gene. The CDR3 covers 19 residues. The CDR3, as DNA: TGTGCCAGCTCACTTATTCGGCCGACACGACAGTCCCCCACCGGGGAGCTGTTTTTT. Its protein is CASSLIRPTRQSPTGELFF.

The chain couples TRBV10-2 to TRBJ2-2; no definite D call. There are 13 residues in the CDR3. The V end was cut by 2 bases, the J end by 7 bases, with 8 bases between. The germline V gene has CDR1 WSHSY and CDR2 SAAADI. The CDR3 reads CASSEVHSGELFF. The CDR3 region has the DNA TGCGCCAGCAGTGAGGTACACAGCGGGGAGCTGTTTTTT.

V gene TRBV6-2 or TRBV6-3 combines with J gene TRBJ2-1, with 8 bases identical to TRBD2. Germline CDR1 reads MNHEY; CDR2 reads SVGEGT. V lost 2 bases, J lost 6 bases, and 12 bases stayed unmatched. The CDR3 covers 17 residues. The CDR3, as DNA: TGTGCCAGCAGTTACCCACGAAACCCCGGACTAGCCAATGAGCAGTTCTTC. Translated: CASSYPRNPGLANEQFF.

A single count supports this clone. The chain links TRBV3-1 (or the pseudogene TRBV3-2) to TRBJ2-1, with 8 bases matching TRBD2. Looked up from germline, CDR1 is LGHDT and CDR2 is YNNKEL (reference sequence). The CDR3 is 16 residues long. V shed 2 bases and J 5 bases; nucleotides not matched to a gene: 8. In nucleotides, the CDR3 is TGTGCCAGCAGCCAATCTATAGCGGGGTTGAACAATGAGCAGTTCTTC. Encoded protein: CASSQSIAGLNNEQFF.

As to this clone: A read error may account for a junction end that differs from germline. The chain joins TRBV6-1 to TRBJ2-1; 9 bases are shared with TRBD2. Per the germline V gene, CDR1 is MNHNS and CDR2 is SASEGT. This CDR3 is built from 15 residues. DNA for the CDR3: TGTGCCAGCAGTGAAGCACACGGGACTAGCTATAATCGGCTCTTC. This codes for CASSEAHGTSYNRLF.